This T cell receptor beta chain originates from a study of cytomegalovirus exposure and HLA in healthy donors. Study details: Samples from HLA-typed donors yielded 65 million to 85 million unique TCRs in an early data release. Whole-study findings and limits: Cytomegalovirus-associated TCR beta chains were listed, numbering 164. Earlier analysis looked at TCR beta V segments, and most were productive about 87% or about 30% of the time. A later analysis linked a missense variant in DCLRE1C to the trimming of TCR beta V and J genes.

The sample holds a few counts of this clone. Its cognate antigen is unknown. The study ran its PCR with 60 Vbeta and 13 Jbeta primers. The table came from immunoSEQ multiplex PCR; TCRdb's copy has only in-frame clones and leaves some out. In the table there are 150,000 to 200,000 clones, just under 80% of which are singletons. The CDR3 runs 21 residues. The sequencing sample was made of PBMCs. The sequence came from a woman aged 50 to 60 in good health and CMV-seropositive. The chain has TRBV21-1 and TRBJ2-2; TRBD1, as called in the table, went unchecked against the DNA. TRBV21-1 is a pseudogene segment. The CDR3 sequence: CASSKKRKIKGARRNTGELFF. The CDR3 region has the DNA TGTGCCAGCAGCAAAAAGAGGAAAATAAAGGGGGCGCGAAGGAACACCGGGGAGCTGTTTTTT.